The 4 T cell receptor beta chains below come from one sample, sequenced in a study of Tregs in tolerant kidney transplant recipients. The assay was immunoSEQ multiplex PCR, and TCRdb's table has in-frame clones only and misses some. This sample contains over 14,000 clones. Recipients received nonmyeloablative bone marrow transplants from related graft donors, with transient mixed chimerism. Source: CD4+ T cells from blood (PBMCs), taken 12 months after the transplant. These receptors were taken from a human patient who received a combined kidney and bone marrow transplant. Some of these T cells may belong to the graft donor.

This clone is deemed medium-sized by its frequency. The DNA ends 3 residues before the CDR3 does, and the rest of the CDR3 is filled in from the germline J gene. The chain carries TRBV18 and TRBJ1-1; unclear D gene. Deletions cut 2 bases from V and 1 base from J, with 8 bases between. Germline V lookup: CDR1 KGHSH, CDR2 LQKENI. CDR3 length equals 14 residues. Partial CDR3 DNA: TGTGCCAGCTCACCATTGGCGGAGAACACTGAA. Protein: CASSPLAENTE. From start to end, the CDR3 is CASSPLAENTEAFF.

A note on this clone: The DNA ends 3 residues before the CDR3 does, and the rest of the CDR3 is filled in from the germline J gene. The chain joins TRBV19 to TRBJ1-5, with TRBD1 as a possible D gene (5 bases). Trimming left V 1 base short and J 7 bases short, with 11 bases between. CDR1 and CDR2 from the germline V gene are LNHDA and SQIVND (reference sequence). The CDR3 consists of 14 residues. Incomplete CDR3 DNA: TGTGCCAGTAGTATAGTCAGGGTTGGCCAGCCC. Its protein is CASSIVRVGQP. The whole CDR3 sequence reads CASSIVRVGQPQHF.

The CDR3 reads CASSPGLGGDEQFF. CDR3 DNA, as far as it was read: TGTGCCAGCAGTCCCGGACTAGGGGGGGATGAG. The rearrangement uses TRBV6-4 and TRBJ2-1; maybe TRBD2 (7 bases). The CDR3 end falls 3 residues outside the read, so it is completed with the germline J gene. Trimming shortened V by 5 bases and J by 8 bases, and 16 bases separated the two germline ends. From germline, CDR1 is MRHNA and CDR2 SNTAGT. The CDR3 consists of 14 residues.

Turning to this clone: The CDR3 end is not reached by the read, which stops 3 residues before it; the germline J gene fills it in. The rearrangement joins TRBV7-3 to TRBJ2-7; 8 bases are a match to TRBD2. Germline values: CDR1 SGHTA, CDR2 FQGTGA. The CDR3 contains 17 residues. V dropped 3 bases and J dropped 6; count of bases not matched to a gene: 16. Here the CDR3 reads CASSLSTTGGGKGEQYF. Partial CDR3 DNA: TGTGCCAGCAGCTTGAGCACGACGGGGGGGGGAAAAGGCGAG.